This T cell receptor beta chain appears in the sequencing data of a study of blood T cell repertoires in COVID-19. Study background: Samples came from the United States, Italy and Spain, spanning acute and convalescent COVID-19. The cDNA or gDNA used as material had been derived from T cells, B-cell-depleted T cells, or PBMCs.

Under the authors' procedure: Nucleated cell counts were estimated from reference gene primer amplification. Profiling relied on immunoSEQ multiplex PCR, and the TCRdb table lists in-frame clones only, not all of them. V, J and clone size are taken as reported in that table, and D and trimming were inferred from the DNA itself. The sample contains some 220,000 clones, around 89% of which appear only once. There are 14 residues in the CDR3. Germline V lookup: CDR1 LNHDA, CDR2 SQIVND (reference sequence). The V end lost 7 bases, the J end lost 1 base, and 13 bases lay between the germline ends. The chain joins TRBV19 to TRBJ1-1; no reliable D call. Sequencing was done on a sample of PBMCs or T cells enriched from blood (not recorded which). The origin of this receptor is a woman under 30 in a cohort exposed to, infected with or recovered from COVID-19 (not recorded which). Here the CDR3 reads CASNQPLRNTEAFF. The CDR3 DNA sequence: TGTGCCAGTAACCAACCTTTGAGGAACACTGAAGCTTTCTTT.